These 4 T cell receptor beta chains were sequenced from one sample in a study of blood T cell repertoires in COVID-19 (dated by TCRdb to 2019 to 2021). Library construction relied on the immunoSEQ multiplex PCR assay. TCRdb took over this immuneACCESS table, retaining in-frame rearrangements with V and J assigned. Such tables are incomplete; in checked studies, under half of the missing clones stem from an unresolved V gene, and the remainder is unexplained. The sample data list under 200,000 clones, and 80% to 90% of these were observed just once. Around 2.3% of the sample belongs to the ten largest clones. Sample: peripheral blood. These receptors were taken from a man aged 40-50 years with active or convalescent COVID-19.

The chain is built from TRBV19 and TRBJ1-2; tentatively, D is TRBD1 (5 bases). Germline V lookup: CDR1 LNHDA, CDR2 SQIVND (reference sequence). Trimming pared 8 bases from V and 7 bases from J, leaving 17 bases between. The CDR3 has 13 amino acids. As DNA, the CDR3 is TGTGCCAGTTCTCCCCAGGGAGGGCTTGGCTACACCTTC. This sequence encodes CASSPQGGLGYTF.

The chain has TRBV5-6 and TRBJ1-4; TRBD1 matches 10 bases. The CDR3 spans 13 residues. The J segment lost 8 bases and the V segment lost 5 bases, leaving 3 bases of the junction unmatched. Germline V gene data show CDR1 as SGHDT and CDR2 as YYEEEE. The DNA for the CDR3 is TGTGCCAGCAGTTGGGGACAGGGGGAAAAACTGTTTTTT. This gives the protein CASSWGQGEKLFF.

The gene calls are TRBV6-5 and TRBJ1-1; TRBD1 agrees at 8 bases. The CDR3 contains 12 residues. After removal of 6 bases from V and 8 bases from J, the junction contained 5 bases not matched to a gene. Germline-derived CDR1 and CDR2 are MNHEY and SVGAGI. The CDR3 is CASRKTGVEAFF. CDR3 DNA sequence: TGTGCCAGCAGAAAGACAGGGGTGGAAGCTTTCTTT.

The chain employs TRBV29-1 and TRBJ1-2, with a tentative D call TRBD1 (5 bases). Germline CDR1 SQVTM, CDR2 ANQGSEA. The CDR3 length is 14 residues. V lost 0 bases, J lost 4 bases, and 12 bases lay in between. For the CDR3, the DNA is TGCAGCGTTGAAGATGGGGGGATCCTCTATGGCTACACCTTC. This translates into CSVEDGGILYGYTF.